The entry below describes one T cell receptor (beta chain). Its antigen is undetermined. The source of the sample is a study of identical twins. Study-level findings and limits: Possibly, invariant MAIT and iNKT cells partly confounded zero-insertion analyses. Out-of-frame alpha sequences common to twins exhibited an excess of low generation probability. There were fewer insertions in abundant cord blood beta clonotypes, but memory repertoires showed no such pattern.

TCRdb re-called the 5' RACE reads through MiXCR, storing one row per CDR3 protein. The sample consists of more than 600,000 distinct CDR3 sequences, over 15% of them appearing once. This CDR3 contains 18 residues. Germline V gene sequence: CDR1 SGHTA, CDR2 FQGNSA. The V and J ends lost 0 bases and 3 bases, in that order; junction bases with no gene match: 10. The same data also contributed to another study, on T cells expressing NK-cell markers. That paper notes: Repertoires of TCR beta were obtained from T cells sorted as CD3+CD56+NKG2C+, CD3+CD56+NKG2C- and CD3+CD56-NKG2C+.

The clonotype originates from a young woman in good health. The sequenced material came from PBMCs. The rearrangement links TRBV7-2 to TRBJ2-1, with 8 nucleotides matching TRBD2. CDR3 residues: CASSLALFGRGVYNEQFF. CDR3 DNA sequence: TGTGCCAGCAGCTTAGCACTATTTGGGCGGGGGGTCTACAATGAGCAGTTCTTC.